The 3 T cell receptor beta chains below all came from one sample that was sequenced in a study of post-analysis software for immune sequencing data. General study results and limits: Four or five TRBV segments (TRBV5-6, TRBV5-1 and TRBV20-1 among them) occurred more frequently in patients than in controls.

Their recognized antigens are unknown. Each TCR beta cDNA library carried unique molecular identifiers. TCRdb processed the PCR reads anew with MiXCR; each CDR3 protein has one entry. The sample records hundreds of thousands of distinct CDR3 sequences, roughly 46% being singletons. Sequencing was done on a sample of blood. Source of these receptors: a girl between 5 and 17 years old with multiple sclerosis.

This clonotype has only a few counts. A read error may produce the germline difference seen at one junction end. J is TRBJ1-5 and V is TRBV5-4; D is unclear. Germline V gives CDR1 SGHNT, CDR2 YYREEE (reference sequence). The CDR3 spans 14 residues. CDR3 protein: CASSLGPRNQPQHF. As DNA, the CDR3 is TGTGCCAGCAGCTTAGGGCCGAGAAATCAGCCTCAGCATTTT.

The chain is built from TRBV28 and TRBJ1-1, with D maybe TRBD1 (5 bases). CDR3 length: 14 amino acids. The germline CDR1 and CDR2 sequences are MDHEN and SYDVKM. The V and J ends lost 3 bases and 0 bases respectively, with 8 bases between them. CDR3 DNA: TGTGCCAGCAGTTTGACAGAGATGAACACTGAAGCTTTCTTT. Protein product: CASSLTEMNTEAFF.

The chain joins TRBV7-9 to TRBJ2-5; 13 bases align to TRBD2. Germline-derived CDR1 and CDR2 are SEHNR and FQNEAQ (reference sequence). The CDR3 is 15 residues long. The V gene end was trimmed by 5 bases and the J gene end by 5 bases; junction bases not matched to a gene: 5. CDR3 coding DNA: TGTGCCAGCAGCGGAGGACTAGCGGGAGCCGAGACCCAGTACTTC. Translated: CASSGGLAGAETQYF.